These T cell receptor beta chains were read from a single sample in a study of blood T cell repertoires in COVID-19. Repertoires were generated with immunoSEQ multiplex PCR, while TCRdb's copy carries only in-frame clones and drops some. This sample has 350,000 to 450,000 clones, with approximately 93% found just once. The sequenced sample was PBMCs or T cells enriched from blood (not recorded which). These TCRs come from a woman in her 40s who had been exposed to COVID-19. The CDR3 runs from the conserved cysteine through the conserved F or W. Each record gives: V gene, clone size, D gene, J gene, CDR3 protein, CDR3 DNA. The D gene is left open where the match is weak. A clone size is listed for some rows: how often the clone was seen (once, few, many), or a class if it is expanded.

TRBV4-3	.	TRBD1	TRBJ1-5	CASSQGTGVNQPQHF	TGCGCCAGCAGCCAGGGGACAGGGGTCAATCAGCCCCAGCATTTT
TRBV6-5	.	TRBD2	TRBJ2-1	CASSYVGGGPNNEQFF	TGTGCCAGCAGTTACGTGGGCGGGGGGCCGAACAATGAGCAGTTCTTC
TRBV7-2	.	.	TRBJ1-3	CASSPYFGNTIYF	TGTGCCAGCAGCCCCTATTTTGGAAACACCATATATTTT
TRBV25-1	.	.	TRBJ2-5	CASSAPAGNKETQYF	TGTGCCAGCAGTGCCCCCGCAGGCAACAAAGAGACCCAGTACTTC
TRBV27	once	.	TRBJ1-3	CASSLGQFGNTIYF	TGTGCCAGCAGCCTCGGACAGTTCGGAAACACCATATATTTT
TRBV9	.	.	TRBJ2-7	CASSGQGAYEQYF	TGTGCCAGCAGCGGGCAGGGTGCCTACGAGCAGTACTTC
TRBV24-1	once	.	TRBJ1-2	CATTSRDDDLDYGYTF	TGTGCCACCACTTCCCGGGATGACGACCTAGACTATGGCTACACCTTC
TRBV20-1	.	.	TRBJ2-2	CSASETAYTGELFF	TGCAGTGCTAGTGAGACTGCTTACACCGGGGAGCTGTTTTTT
TRBV7-8	.	TRBD1	TRBJ2-2	CASSFRQGDTGELFF	TGTGCCAGCAGCTTCCGACAGGGGGACACCGGGGAGCTGTTTTTT
TRBV10-3	once	TRBD2	TRBJ2-1	CAISRLAGLSYNEQFF	TGTGCCATCAGTAGACTAGCGGGGCTATCCTACAATGAGCAGTTCTTC
TRBV24-1	.	.	TRBJ1-2	CATSDVSGRGSYGYTF	TGTGCCACCAGTGATGTGAGCGGGCGAGGGAGCTATGGCTACACCTTC
TRBV29-1	.	TRBD1	TRBJ1-3	CSARTGAGNTIYF	TGCAGCGCCCGGACAGGGGCAGGAAACACCATATATTTT
TRBV24-1	.	.	TRBJ2-1	CATSVTDGEQFF	TGTGCCACCAGTGTTACTGATGGTGAGCAGTTCTTC
TRBV7-9	.	.	TRBJ1-1	CASSSPRSRVSTEAFF	TGTGCCAGCAGCTCTCCTCGGAGCAGGGTAAGCACTGAAGCTTTCTTT
TRBV18	.	TRBD1	TRBJ2-3	CASGITGGSGGRDTQYF	TGTGCCAGTGGAATAACAGGGGGCTCTGGCGGAAGGGATACGCAGTATTTT
TRBV29-1	.	.	TRBJ1-1	CSVEANTEAFF	TGCAGCGTTGAAGCTAACACTGAAGCTTTCTTT
TRBV10-3	.	TRBD2	TRBJ2-7	CAISEPLAGGIHEQYF	TGTGCCATCAGTGAGCCCCTAGCGGGAGGGATTCACGAGCAGTACTTC
TRBV5-4	.	TRBD2	TRBJ2-5	CASSLKLAGGGETQYF	TGTGCCAGCAGCTTGAAACTAGCGGGAGGAGGAGAGACCCAGTACTTC
TRBV5-1	.	TRBD2	TRBJ2-1	CASSLAPSGSYQFF	TGCGCCAGCAGCTTGGCCCCTAGCGGGAGTTACCAGTTCTTC
TRBV29-1	once	TRBD1	TRBJ2-7	CSVVTGTGANYEQYF	TGCAGCGTAGTTACCGGGACAGGGGCGAATTACGAGCAGTACTTC
TRBV6-6	.	TRBD2	TRBJ2-7	CASSPTGTSVVSSYEQYF	TGTGCCAGCAGTCCAACCGGGACTAGCGTCGTGAGCTCCTACGAGCAGTACTTC